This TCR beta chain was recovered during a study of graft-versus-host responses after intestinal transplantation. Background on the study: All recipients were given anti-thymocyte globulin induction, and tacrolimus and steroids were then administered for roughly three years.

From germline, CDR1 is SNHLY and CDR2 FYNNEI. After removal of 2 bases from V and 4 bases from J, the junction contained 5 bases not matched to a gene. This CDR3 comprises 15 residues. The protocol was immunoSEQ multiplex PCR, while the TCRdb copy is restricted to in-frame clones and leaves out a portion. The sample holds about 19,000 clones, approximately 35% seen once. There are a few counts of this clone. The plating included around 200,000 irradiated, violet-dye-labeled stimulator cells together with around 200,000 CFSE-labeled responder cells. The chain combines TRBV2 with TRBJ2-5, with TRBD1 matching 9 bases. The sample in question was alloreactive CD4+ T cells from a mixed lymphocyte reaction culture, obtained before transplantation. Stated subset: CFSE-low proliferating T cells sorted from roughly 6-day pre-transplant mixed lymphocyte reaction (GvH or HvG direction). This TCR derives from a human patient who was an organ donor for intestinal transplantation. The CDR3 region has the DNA TGTGCCAGCAGTGAACAGGGACAGGGCGGAGAGACCCAGTACTTC. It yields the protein CASSEQGQGGETQYF.